One sample yielded the 18 T cell receptor beta chains listed below, sequenced in a study of blood T cell repertoires in COVID-19. Produced via immunoSEQ multiplex PCR; TCRdb's table is partial and in-frame only. Among about 120,000 clones listed, about nine tenths were seen once. Sequencing was carried out using peripheral blood. The receptors shown here come from a middle-aged man with acute or convalescent COVID-19.

The V call is TRBV18, the J call TRBJ1-5; 8 nucleotides match TRBD1. This CDR3 has 13 residues. Germline-derived CDR1 and CDR2 are KGHSH and LQKENI. V lost 5 bases and J lost 5; bases outside the gene matches: 2. CDR3 region: CASSLTGDQPQHF. The DNA of the CDR3 is TGTGCCAGCTCATTGACAGGGGATCAGCCCCAGCATTTT.

The chain has TRBV7-2 and TRBJ1-4, with D tentatively TRBD1 (6 bases). Germline V gene lookup returns CDR1 SGHTA and CDR2 FQGNSA. With 4 bases removed from V and 8 bases from J, the gap between germline ends came to 17 bases. The CDR3 is 15 amino acids. CDR3: CASSSSAGAEEKLFF. The CDR3 DNA reads as TGTGCCAGCAGCTCCTCGGCGGGGGCTGAGGAAAAACTGTTTTTT.

V and J are TRBV29-1 and TRBJ2-7, with a tentative D call TRBD1 (5 bases). The CDR3 is 14 amino acids. CDR1 is SQVTM and CDR2 is ANQGSEA in the germline V gene. With 1 base removed from V and 0 bases from J, the gap between germline ends came to 10 bases. The CDR3 DNA follows: TGCAGCGTTGAAGGGGCTCAGGGCTCCTACGAGCAGTACTTC. This codes for CSVEGAQGSYEQYF.

The chain has TRBV3-1 (or the pseudogene TRBV3-2) and TRBJ1-2; 8 nucleotides match TRBD1. With 3 bases clipped from V and 7 bases from J, the junction kept 10 bases outside the gene matches. This CDR3 contains 15 residues. Germline loops: CDR1 LGHDT, CDR2 YNNKEL (reference sequence). CDR3 protein: CASSQGQVKLLGYTF. CDR3 coding DNA: TGTGCCAGCAGCCAGGGACAGGTAAAGCTACTTGGCTACACCTTC.

This clone has only a few counts. This chain connects TRBV19 to TRBJ2-3, with a weak D call TRBD2 (6 bases). V was clipped by 2 bases and J by 1 base, with 10 bases between them. In germline, CDR1 is LNHDA, CDR2 SQIVND (reference sequence). This CDR3 comprises 15 residues. The CDR3 spells CASSISGDRTDTQYF. DNA for the CDR3: TGTGCCAGTAGTATATCGGGAGACCGCACAGATACGCAGTATTTT.

This sequence joins TRBV6-5 and TRBJ1-2; D perhaps matches TRBD1 (5 bases). Germline V gene data show CDR1 as MNHEY and CDR2 as SVGAGI. Trimming cost V 8 bases and J 4 bases, with 11 bases left between them. The length of the CDR3 is 12 residues. CDR3 amino acids: CASLGGGYGYTF. The CDR3 coding sequence is TGTGCCAGCCTTGGGGGAGGCTATGGCTACACCTTC.

V gene TRBV5-1 combines with J gene TRBJ2-3, with 8 nucleotides matching TRBD1. This CDR3 contains 14 residues. CDR1 and CDR2 (germline): SGHRS, YFSETQ. V dropped 2 bases and J dropped 2; count of bases not matched to a gene: 1. The CDR3 here is CASSFQGATDTQYF. The CDR3 DNA follows: TGCGCCAGCAGCTTTCAGGGGGCCACAGATACGCAGTATTTT.

The chain links TRBV12-3 or TRBV12-4 to TRBJ1-1, with 7 bases identical to TRBD1. The CDR3 has 13 residues. With 4 bases clipped from V and 5 bases from J, the junction kept 4 bases outside the gene matches. The CDR3 reads CASSSNRGTEAFF. CDR3 DNA sequence: TGTGCCAGCAGTTCGAACAGGGGAACTGAAGCTTTCTTT.

The chain joins TRBV19 to TRBJ1-3; tentative D call: TRBD1 (6 bases). Trimming stripped 6 bases from V and 0 bases from J, with 9 bases between. Germline CDR1 and CDR2: LNHDA and SQIVND (reference sequence). The CDR3 is 14 amino acids. The DNA for the CDR3 is TGTGCCAGTAGCAGGACAGTCTCTGGAAACACCATATATTTT. Encoded protein: CASSRTVSGNTIYF.

This clone showed up just a few times. The J gene is TRBJ2-2, the V gene TRBV10-3; 13 positions agree with TRBD2. CDR1 is ENHRY, CDR2 SYGVKD, per germline. V was clipped by 3 bases and J by 5 bases; unmatched bases: 6. There are 17 residues in the CDR3. CDR3 nucleotide sequence: TGTGCCATCAGTGACACTAGCGGGGGGGCTGAAACCGGGGAGCTGTTTTTT. This codes for CAISDTSGGAETGELFF.

The chain couples TRBV5-1 to TRBJ1-1, with a possible D match to TRBD1 (6 bases). This CDR3 has 14 amino acids. The germline V gene encodes CDR1 SGHRS and CDR2 YFSETQ. V dropped 4 bases and J dropped 2 bases, with 12 bases sitting between them. The CDR3 here is CASSPLTGNTEAFF. The CDR3 coding sequence is TGCGCCAGCAGCCCCCTGACAGGTAACACTGAAGCTTTCTTT.

The V call is TRBV5-5, the J call TRBJ2-7; perhaps TRBD1 as D (6 bases). CDR3 length equals 14 residues. Trimming left V 6 bases short and J 5 bases short, with 18 bases between. The V gene's germline CDR1 is SGHKS and CDR2 YYEKEE (reference sequence). The CDR3 nucleotides read TGTGCCAGCACCCTAAGCAGGGGCGGCCACGAGCAGTACTTC. Translating gives CASTLSRGGHEQYF.

The rearrangement joins TRBV5-6 to TRBJ2-1; perhaps TRBD1 as D (5 bases). The CDR3 extends over 15 amino acids. The germline gives CDR1 SGHDT, CDR2 YYEEEE. Trimming took off 4 bases at V and 6 bases at J, with 17 bases between the two ends. The CDR3 DNA reads TGTGCCAGCAGCCGACGAGACAGAAAGGTCAATGAGCAGTTCTTC. Translated: CASSRRDRKVNEQFF.

The genes are TRBV7-2 and TRBJ1-6; unclear D gene. The germline V and J ends were trimmed by 3 bases and 10 bases, with 13 bases remaining between them. The CDR3 runs 14 residues. Looked up from germline, CDR1 is SGHTA and CDR2 is FQGNSA. CDR3 in amino acids: CASSFGAIGSPLHF. The CDR3 nucleotides are TGTGCCAGCAGCTTTGGAGCAATTGGGTCACCCCTCCACTTT.

The V and J genes are TRBV20-1 and TRBJ1-5; no clear D. The CDR3 length is 12 residues. Germline V gene lookup returns CDR1 DFQATT and CDR2 SNEGSKA (reference sequence). V gave up 3 bases and J gave up 8 bases, with 11 bases separating them. The DNA for the CDR3 is TGCAGTGCTAGTCCTGCGGCGGAGCCCCAGCATTTT. It yields the protein CSASPAAEPQHF.

In DNA form, the CDR3 reads TGTGCCAGCAGCCTTTCCGCGGGTTCTAACTATGGCTACACCTTC. Amino acids: CASSLSAGSNYGYTF. The chain is built from TRBV5-4 and TRBJ1-2; D gene ambiguous. From germline, CDR1 is SGHNT and CDR2 YYREEE (reference sequence). The CDR3 length is 15 residues. Trimming removed 4 bases from V and 0 bases from J, with 13 bases in between.

The chain recombines TRBV20-1 with TRBJ1-6; D ambiguous. V was cut by 3 bases and J by 8 bases, with 11 bases left in between. CDR3 length: 13 residues. Germline V lookup: CDR1 DFQATT, CDR2 SNEGSKA (reference sequence). The CDR3 sequence is CSASLREDSPLHF. The CDR3 DNA reads as TGCAGTGCTAGTCTCCGGGAGGATTCACCCCTCCACTTT.

V gene TRBV9 combines with J gene TRBJ2-5, with 15 bases that match TRBD2. J gave up 2 bases and V 3 bases, and 14 bases lay outside the gene matches. Germline V gives CDR1 SGDLS, CDR2 YYNGEE. This CDR3 is 20 amino acids long. DNA for the CDR3: TGTGCCAGCAGCGCAGCTCCCGGGACTAGCGGGAGGTATGGGCAAGAGACCCAGTACTTC. Translation: CASSAAPGTSGRYGQETQYF. Drawing the rest from reference TRBV9 and TRBJ2-5, the complete variable domain is DSGVTQTPKHLITATGQRVTLRCSPRSGDLSVYWYQQSLDQGLQFLIQYYNGEERAKGNILERFSAQQFPDLHSELNLSSLELGDSALYFCASSAAPGTSGRYGQETQYFGPGTRLLVL.